Here is one T cell receptor (beta chain) with its context. As yet, its antigen is unknown. Additional DNA sequences in this sample encode the identical CDR3. A multiplex PCR was run with 60 Vbeta primers and 13 Jbeta primers. Produced via immunoSEQ multiplex PCR; TCRdb's table is partial and in-frame only. The sample lists 220,000 or so clones, under 80% occurring once. CDR1 is MNHEY, CDR2 SVGAGI, per germline. There are 13 residues in the CDR3. Trimming cost V 2 bases and J 8 bases, with 9 bases left between them. The record originates from a study of cytomegalovirus exposure and HLA in healthy donors. About the study: About 200 million T cells yielded some 100 million unique TCR beta sequences, as an earlier analysis found.

General observations from the study: Donor immune exposure was known only as CMV serostatus. In a later analysis, TCR beta V- and J-gene trimming was associated with a missense DCLRE1C variant.

The sequenced material came from PBMCs. V gene TRBV6-5 combines with J gene TRBJ1-4, with D maybe TRBD1 (6 bases). The receptor was isolated from a woman between 25 and 40 years old in good health and CMV-seronegative. CDR3 sequence (DNA): TGTGCCAGCAGTTACCTTCAGGGGGAAAAACTGTTTTTT. Translated, it gives CASSYLQGEKLFF.